A selection of T cell receptor beta chains follows, all from one sample in a study. TCRdb analysed the RT-PCR reads with MiXCR anew, one entry per CDR3 protein. The sample comprises about 700,000 distinct CDR3 sequences, 14% of which are singletons, and 3.6% rests with the top ten. Sequenced: memory CD4+ T cells from blood. The receptor source for this set is a female donor in good health, serving as a healthy control. Both conserved end residues are trimmed from each CDR3. Size tells how often a clone was seen (once, few, many) or the class of an expanded clone, and some rows leave it out.

clone_size,j_call,v_call,cdr3_length,cdr3_aa
.,TRBJ2-1,TRBV5-1,13,ASSLRAGGYNEQF
.,TRBJ2-1,TRBV20-1,11,SARGGGRNEQF
.,TRBJ2-3,TRBV11-2,14,ASSSTTGPTIVTQY
.,TRBJ2-5,TRBV20-1,17,SARAGGTSGRGGQETQY
few,TRBJ2-2,TRBV4-1,18,ASSQDSATGGRLGTGELF
few,TRBJ1-2,TRBV18,13,ASSPRDSSNYGYT
few,TRBJ1-3,TRBV12-3/TRBV12-4,12,ASSSSQGGNTIY
few,TRBJ2-5,TRBV20-1,12,SARGPAGDETQY
.,TRBJ2-3,TRBV6-2/TRBV6-3,14,ASRGASGGSTDTQY
many,TRBJ1-1,TRBV29-1,10,SVGQGSTEAF
many,TRBJ1-2,TRBV4-3,13,ASSQDPGVGYGYT
.,TRBJ1-2,TRBV25-1,13,ASSESQGLGYGYT
few,TRBJ2-1,TRBV20-1,11,SAWGDRTNEQF
.,TRBJ2-1,TRBV7-9,15,ASSVVVASDSYNEQF
many,TRBJ2-7,TRBV7-2,12,ASSLVSGTYEQY
.,TRBJ1-5,TRBV3-1,14,ASSQGHGGLHQPQH
few,TRBJ1-2,TRBV4-3,13,ASSQAVGQGYGYT
few,TRBJ2-1,TRBV7-2,15,ASSLGFGGGRTNEQF
few,TRBJ2-7,TRBV5-1,13,ASSLPAGTGYEQY
many,TRBJ1-1,TRBV6-1,11,ASKLGPNTEAF
many,TRBJ2-1,TRBV6-5,11,ASSYSWTSKQF
.,TRBJ1-3,TRBV15,17,ATSANLRLAAGSGNTIY
.,TRBJ2-5,TRBV5-1,12,ASREWGSQETQY
few,TRBJ1-2,TRBV21-1,11,ASSKDRRYGYT
many,TRBJ1-3,TRBV7-2,12,ASSLQGGGNTIY
.,TRBJ2-1,TRBV20-1,13,SARGGTGGINEQF
.,TRBJ2-2,TRBV27,14,ASSLITHSNTGELF
once,TRBJ1-4,TRBV28,11,AIQDRRNEKLF
few,TRBJ1-2,TRBV10-3,14,AISERRDRVDYGYT
many,TRBJ2-1,TRBV24-1,14,ATSDPGLAGGNEQF
few,TRBJ2-1,TRBV24-1,14,ATSDAGQGKEDEQF
many,TRBJ2-2,TRBV20-1,10,SAYPNTGELF
.,TRBJ2-7,TRBV20-1,11,STSQGAGSEQY
.,TRBJ2-1,TRBV11-3,16,ASSLESPRSGLGNEQF
.,TRBJ1-5,TRBV28,11,ASKIQGDQPQH
few,TRBJ2-1,TRBV18,11,ASSPTSGNEQF
.,TRBJ1-2,TRBV10-3,9,AISESGVFQ
.,TRBJ2-5,TRBV24-1,12,ATSPGQFQETQY
few,TRBJ1-5,TRBV20-1,14,SVLPGGQGFNQPQH
.,TRBJ1-5,TRBV18,13,ASSPPEGVRQPQH
many,TRBJ2-5,TRBV5-1,14,ASSLGSGGLQETQY
many,TRBJ1-1,TRBV10-3,13,AISERGREFTEAF
many,TRBJ2-7,TRBV12-3/TRBV12-4,10,ASSEGSYEQY
many,TRBJ2-1,TRBV28,14,ASSALLAGLYNEQF
many,TRBJ1-1,TRBV6-5,12,ASSTPFEGTEAF
.,TRBJ2-2,TRBV12-3/TRBV12-4,15,ASSFHGLAGVVGELF
.,TRBJ2-6,TRBV7-6,14,ASSPPGQAGANVLT
few,TRBJ1-1,TRBV20-1,13,SAISPGSGVTEAF
many,TRBJ2-7,TRBV29-1,11,SVEDGTGDEQY
few,TRBJ1-5,TRBV20-1,13,SAYDLLNRDQPQH
once,TRBJ1-4,TRBV30,13,AWSGTDSANEKLF
.,TRBJ1-2,TRBV20-1,14,SARPPGTGDRYGYT
.,TRBJ2-5,TRBV5-1,13,ASSLVGTFQETQN
few,TRBJ1-5,TRBV11-2,12,ASSFSGVGQPQH